The 28 T cell receptor beta chains listed next were all sequenced from one sample in a study of T cells after yellow fever vaccination. TCRdb used MiXCR to reprocess the 5' RACE reads, holding one entry per CDR3 protein. The sample shows approximately 330,000 distinct CDR3 sequences, about 4% of them seen only once. Sequences were derived from PBMCs, sampled 5 days after the yellow fever booster vaccination. All receptors come from a man between 18 and 29 years old who received the YFV17D yellow fever vaccine.

The chain has TRBV12-3 or TRBV12-4 and TRBJ1-1; D possibly corresponds to TRBD1 (5 bases). This CDR3 is built from 12 residues. The V gene lost 4 bases and the J gene lost 5 bases, with 8 bases spanning the gap. In DNA, the CDR3 is TGTGCCAGCAGTTCGGGGCGAACTGAAGCTTTCTTT. Translating gives CASSSGRTEAFF.

V is TRBV7-2 and J is TRBJ2-3, with D hard to call. V lost 5 bases and J lost 0, with 18 bases in between. Germline CDR1 reads SGHTA; CDR2 reads FQGNSA. The CDR3 spans 17 residues. DNA for the CDR3: TGTGCCAGCAGCCTCGAGAGGACCTCATCTAGCACAGATACGCAGTATTTT. Protein product: CASSLERTSSSTDTQYF.

Written as DNA, the CDR3 is TGTGCCACCAGTGCCACGACAGGGGCCGGGGAGACCCAGTACTTC. Translating gives CATSATTGAGETQYF. V usage is TRBV24-1 and J usage is TRBJ2-5; 8 bases match TRBD1. The CDR3 has 15 amino acids. J lost 5 bases, V lost 5 bases, and 9 bases had no gene match. From germline, CDR1 is KGHDR and CDR2 SFDVKD.

This clonotype was counted between two and nine times. J is TRBJ1-2 and V is TRBV4-1; 7 bases match TRBD1. J was trimmed by 8 bases and V by 3 bases; bases with no gene match: 12. CDR3 size: 15 residues. Germline CDR1 reads MGHRA; CDR2 reads YSYEKL. Here the CDR3 DNA reads TGCGCCAGCAGCCAGCTAGGACAGGAATTTATGGGCTACACCTTC. Its translation is CASSQLGQEFMGYTF.

The V and J genes are TRBV4-2 and TRBJ2-3; 8 bases match TRBD2. Germline V gives CDR1 LGHNA, CDR2 YNFKEQ. Trimming cost V 0 bases and J 1 base; bases outside gene matches: 3. This CDR3 contains 16 residues. The CDR3 nucleotides are TGTGCCAGCAGCCAAGATCTGCGGGGGGGCACAGATACGCAGTATTTT. Protein: CASSQDLRGGTDTQYF.

The chain recombines TRBV5-1 with TRBJ1-3; maybe TRBD1 (5 bases). The germline gives CDR1 SGHRS, CDR2 YFSETQ. V was pared by 4 bases and J by 4 bases, with 15 bases between. The CDR3 is 15 amino acids. The CDR3 nucleotides read TGCGCCAGCAGCCCTGCCCCCGGGGGAGGAAACACCATATATTTT. This translates into CASSPAPGGGNTIYF.

CDR3 loop: CASRSLAGRDDEQFF. DNA for the CDR3: TGTGCCAGCAGGTCACTAGCGGGGAGAGACGATGAGCAGTTCTTC. The chain is built from TRBV11-2 and TRBJ2-1, with 10 bases matching TRBD2. The CDR3 runs to 15 residues. V lost 6 bases, J lost 8 bases, and 10 bases stayed unmatched. The germline CDR1 and CDR2 sequences are SGHAT and FQNNGV.

This clonotype has a count of ten or more. The V call is TRBV29-1, the J call TRBJ2-7, with D possibly being TRBD2 (5 bases). The CDR3 extends over 12 amino acids. The germline V and J ends were trimmed by 4 bases and 5 bases, with 12 bases remaining between them. Germline CDR1 and CDR2: SQVTM and ANQGSEA. The CDR3 loop is CSVARGINEQYF. The CDR3 DNA sequence: TGCAGCGTTGCCCGGGGAATAAACGAGCAGTACTTC.

This clonotype showed up just a few times. CDR3 sequence reads: CAIKTGLAVSTDTQYF. The CDR3 nucleotides are TGTGCCATCAAAACGGGACTAGCGGTTAGCACAGATACGCAGTATTTT. This chain connects TRBV10-3 to TRBJ2-3, with 11 bases lining up with TRBD2. CDR1 and CDR2 from the germline V gene are ENHRY and SYGVKD. The CDR3 loop spans 16 amino acids. With V trimmed by 7 bases and J by 0 bases, 6 bases remained unmatched.

This chain uses TRBV7-6 with TRBJ1-3; D not certain. The CDR3 spans 14 residues. CDR1 SGHVS and CDR2 FNYEAQ come from the germline V gene. Trimming stripped 2 bases from V and 1 base from J, with 6 bases between. The CDR3 region is CASSLYLSGNTIYF. The CDR3 bases are TGTGCCAGCAGCTTATACTTGTCTGGAAACACCATATATTTT.

This clonotype has a count of ten or more. The chain uses TRBV20-1 and TRBJ2-3; tentative D call: TRBD2 (7 bases). Trimming cost V 7 bases and J 5 bases, with 16 bases left between them. Germline-derived CDR1 and CDR2 are DFQATT and SNEGSKA (reference sequence). CDR3 length: 13 residues. The CDR3 nucleotides are TGCAGTGATCAACGGGGGGCGGGAGATACGCAGTATTTT. The encoded protein is CSDQRGAGDTQYF.

The gene calls are TRBV18 and TRBJ2-3; the D call may be TRBD1 or TRBD2 (5 bases each). The CDR3 runs 18 residues. Germline V gene data show CDR1 as KGHSH and CDR2 as LQKENI. V was trimmed by 2 bases and J by 2 bases, leaving 20 bases between them. In nucleotides, the CDR3 is TGTGCCAGCTCACCAGACGGGGACGAAATAGGAGTCACAGATACGCAGTATTTT. Its protein is CASSPDGDEIGVTDTQYF.

The chain uses TRBV15 and TRBJ2-1; D ambiguous. Germline CDR1 and CDR2: LNHNV and YYDKDF (reference sequence). The germline V and J ends were trimmed by 0 bases and 9 bases, with 12 bases remaining between them. This CDR3 is built from 14 residues. CDR3 sequence reads: CATSRDLGYSEQFF. The CDR3 DNA reads TGTGCCACCAGCAGAGATTTGGGGTATAGTGAGCAGTTCTTC.

This chain uses TRBV7-9 with TRBJ2-3; no firm D call. Germline V gene data show CDR1 as SEHNR and CDR2 as FQNEAQ (reference sequence). V was clipped by 5 bases and J by 9 bases, with 12 bases between them. This CDR3 comprises 12 residues. Here the CDR3 DNA reads TGTGCCAGCAGCGTGACCGGGCGGACGCAGTATTTT. Its translation is CASSVTGRTQYF. Variable domain in full (rest from reference TRBV7-9 and TRBJ2-3): DTGVSQNPRHKITKRGQNVTFRCDPISEHNRLYWYRQTLGQGPEFLTYFQNEAQLEKSRLLSDRFSAERPKGSFSTLEIQRTEQGDSAMYLCASSVTGRTQYFGPGTRLTVL.

Turning to this clonotype: The junction departs from germline at one end; a sequencing error may be responsible. CDR3 nucleotides: TGTGCCAGCTCACCACCGTACAGTCTCTCGGCAGATACGAAGTATTTT. It codes for CASSPPYSLSADTKYF. The chain has TRBV18 and TRBJ2-3; unclear D gene. Per germline, CDR1 KGHSH and CDR2 LQKENI. This CDR3 has 16 amino acids.

This clonotype was found a few times. This sequence joins TRBV2 and TRBJ2-2, with 11 bases matching TRBD2. CDR1 SNHLY and CDR2 FYNNEI come from the germline V gene. The CDR3 is made up of 13 amino acids. V lost 8 bases, J lost 4 bases, and 0 bases stayed unmatched. In nucleotides, the CDR3 is TGTGCCAGCGGACTAGCGGGCACCGGGGAGCTGTTTTTT. Translation: CASGLAGTGELFF. Variable domain in full (rest from reference TRBV2 and TRBJ2-2): EPEVTQTPSHQVTQMGQEVILRCVPISNHLYFYWYRQILGQKVEFLVSFYNNEISEKSEIFDDQFSVERPDGSNFTLKIRSTKLEDSAMYFCASGLAGTGELFFGEGSRLTVL.

This clonotype was recorded a few times. CDR3 in amino acids: CASSQVLAGASRDTQYF. The CDR3 DNA reads as TGTGCCAGCAGCCAAGTCCTAGCGGGGGCCTCGAGAGATACGCAGTATTTT. The chain uses TRBV3-1 and TRBJ2-3; the match to TRBD2 covers 10 bases. Losses at the gene ends were 1 base for V and 5 bases for J; bases not matched to a gene: 9. Germline V gene sequence: CDR1 LGHDT, CDR2 YNNKEL (reference sequence). The CDR3 is 17 amino acids.

This clonotype was recorded at least ten times. This chain uses TRBV20-1 with TRBJ1-6; TRBD1 might be the D (5 bases). Deletions cut 5 bases from V and 7 bases from J, with 15 bases between. Looked up from germline, CDR1 is DFQATT and CDR2 is SNEGSKA (reference sequence). This CDR3 contains 14 residues. The CDR3 nucleotides read TGCAGTGCTCGAGGGACCCCCGGGAATTCACCCCTCCACTTT. It specifies CSARGTPGNSPLHF.

This clonotype was found a few times. CDR3 residues: CASTPDRGWGTGELFF. The DNA of the CDR3 is TGTGCCAGTACCCCGGACAGGGGGTGGGGGACGGGGGAGCTGTTTTTT. The chain recombines TRBV19 with TRBJ2-2, with TRBD1 identical over 10 bases. Trimming cost V 7 bases and J 8 bases; bases outside gene matches: 13. Looked up from germline, CDR1 is LNHDA and CDR2 is SQIVND (reference sequence). The length of the CDR3 is 16 residues.

The chain recombines TRBV7-8 with TRBJ1-6; D is ambiguous. CDR3 size: 14 residues. V lost 4 bases and J lost 9, with 13 bases in between. Germline lookup yields CDR1 SGHVS and CDR2 FQNEAQ. The CDR3 loop is CASSSARFLSPLHF. The CDR3 bases are TGTGCCAGCAGCTCGGCCCGGTTTCTTTCACCCCTCCACTTT.

This sequence joins TRBV20-1 and TRBJ2-1; 8 bases fit TRBD2. This CDR3 is 14 amino acids long. The V and J ends lost 3 bases and 1 base, in that order; junction bases with no gene match: 2. Germline CDR1 is DFQATT and CDR2 is SNEGSKA (reference sequence). CDR3 DNA: TGCAGTGCTAGCGGGGGGGTATCCTACAATGAGCAGTTCTTC. This encodes CSASGGVSYNEQFF.

This clonotype was seen repeatedly, ten times or more. This chain uses TRBV5-1 with TRBJ1-1, with 8 bases that match TRBD1. Trimming removed 0 bases from V and 7 bases from J; junction bases left unmatched: 5. CDR3 length equals 14 residues. The germline V gene has CDR1 SGHRS and CDR2 YFSETQ. The DNA for the CDR3 is TGCGCCAGCAGCTTGGCTCGACAGGGGAGTGAAGCTTTCTTT. Amino acid sequence: CASSLARQGSEAFF.

This chain links TRBV3-1 with TRBJ2-5; TRBD1 matches at 7 bases. Germline loops: CDR1 LGHDT, CDR2 YNNKEL (reference sequence). This CDR3 contains 17 residues. Unmatched junction bases numbered 13, after V lost 4 bases and J lost 2 bases. The DNA for the CDR3 is TGTGCCAGCAGCCGCCCTAGGGACAGATACCCACAAGAGACCCAGTACTTC. Protein product: CASSRPRDRYPQETQYF.

This clonotype was detected ten times or more. The chain couples TRBV3-2 to TRBJ2-7. TRBV3-2 is classified as a pseudogene. CDR3 length equals 16 residues. DNA of the CDR3: TGTGCCAGCAGCCAAGATTTACCGCCTGCTACCTACGAGCAGTACGTC. Its protein is CASSQDLPPATYEQYV.

The V and J genes are TRBV4-1 and TRBJ2-2, with 11 bases lining up with TRBD2. This CDR3 has 18 residues. The germline gives CDR1 MGHRA, CDR2 YSYEKL. Unmatched junction bases numbered 8, after V lost 0 bases and J lost 5 bases. The DNA of the CDR3 is TGCGCCAGCAGCCAAGAACCTCTAGCGGGGGGAAATACCGGGGAGCTGTTTTTT. Residues: CASSQEPLAGGNTGELFF.

This clonotype was found a few times. The genes are TRBV12-3 or TRBV12-4 and TRBJ1-1, with D possibly TRBD1 on 5 matching bases. The CDR3 is 16 amino acids. Deletions cut 0 bases from V and 1 base from J, with 12 bases between. The CDR3 DNA reads TGTGCCAGCAGTTTAGCGCGGGGCAGTGCGAACACTGAAGCTTTCTTT. This encodes CASSLARGSANTEAFF.

This clonotype has a handful of counts. V and J are TRBV7-8 and TRBJ1-5; maybe TRBD1 (5 bases). This CDR3 comprises 16 residues. V was pared by 4 bases and J by 2 bases, with 15 bases between. CDR1 and CDR2 (germline): SGHVS, FQNEAQ. In DNA, the CDR3 is TGTGCCAGCAGCTCCCAGGGAATTCGACGCAATCAGCCCCAGCATTTT. This codes for CASSSQGIRRNQPQHF. Full variable domain (rest looked up from reference TRBV7-8 and TRBJ1-5): GAGVSQSPRYKVAKRGQDVALRCDPISGHVSLFWYQQALGQGPEFLTYFQNEAQLDKSGLPSDRFFAERPEGSVSTLKIQRTQQEDSAVYLCASSSQGIRRNQPQHFGDGTRLSIL.

This clonotype turned up a few times. V is TRBV7-8 and J is TRBJ1-4; D is uncertain. Germline assignment: CDR1 SGHVS and CDR2 FQNEAQ. The CDR3 totals 16 residues. Trimming cost V 2 bases and J 0 bases, with 10 bases left between them. The CDR3 DNA sequence: TGTGCCAGCAGCTTATATCAGCTTGCAACTAATGAAAAACTGTTTTTT. Translating gives CASSLYQLATNEKLFF. Drawing the rest from reference TRBV7-8 and TRBJ1-4, the complete variable domain is GAGVSQSPRYKVAKRGQDVALRCDPISGHVSLFWYQQALGQGPEFLTYFQNEAQLDKSGLPSDRFFAERPEGSVSTLKIQRTQQEDSAVYLCASSLYQLATNEKLFFGSGTQLSVL.